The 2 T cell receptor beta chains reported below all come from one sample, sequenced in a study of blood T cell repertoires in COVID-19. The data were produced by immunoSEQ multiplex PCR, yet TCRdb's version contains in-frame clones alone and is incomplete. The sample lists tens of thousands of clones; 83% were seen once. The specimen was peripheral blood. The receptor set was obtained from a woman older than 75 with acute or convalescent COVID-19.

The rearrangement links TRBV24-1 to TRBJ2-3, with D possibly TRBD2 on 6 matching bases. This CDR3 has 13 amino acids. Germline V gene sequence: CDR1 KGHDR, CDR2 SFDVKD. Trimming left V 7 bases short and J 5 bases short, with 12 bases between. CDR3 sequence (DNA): TGTGCCACCAGGGAGGGAGGTAAAGATACGCAGTATTTT. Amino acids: CATREGGKDTQYF.

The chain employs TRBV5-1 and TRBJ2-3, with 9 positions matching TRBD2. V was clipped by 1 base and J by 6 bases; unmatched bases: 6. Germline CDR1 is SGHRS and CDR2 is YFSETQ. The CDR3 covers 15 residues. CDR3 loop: CASSLSSGRWDTQYF. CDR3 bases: TGCGCCAGCAGCTTGAGTAGCGGGAGATGGGATACGCAGTATTTT. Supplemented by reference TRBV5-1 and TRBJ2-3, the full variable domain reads KAGVTQTPRYLIKTRGQQVTLSCSPISGHRSVSWYQQTPGQGLQFLFEYFSETQRNKGNFPGRFSGRQFSNSRSEMNVSTLELGDSALYLCASSLSSGRWDTQYFGPGTRLTVL.